The clone carrying this TCR beta chain came up many times. This sample was included in a study of human T cells and chemical hapten exposure. TCRdb re-analysed the RACE reads in MiXCR, keeping a single row per CDR3 protein. The data show some 53,000 distinct CDR3 sequences, with 9.5% to 12% seen just once and under 2% held by the top ten. There are 15 residues in the CDR3. The germline V and J ends were trimmed by 6 bases and 2 bases, with 14 bases remaining between them. Germline CDR1 is MNHEY and CDR2 is SMNVEV (reference sequence). As for time point: patch test 1, 2 weeks after DPC sensitization. Noted treatment: therapeutic diphenylcyclopropenone sensitization with weekly scalp DPC. The template was total RNA from unfractionated whole blood.

The TCR was taken from a woman aged 40 to 50 with alopecia areata. Some clones in this sample may be carry-over from other donors' samples. The sequenced sample was whole blood, obtained in connection with sensitization to the hapten diphenylcyclopropenone (DPC). This chain connects TRBV27 to TRBJ1-5; no clear D. The DNA of the CDR3 is TGTGCCAGCAGCCTGGGTCCCGTCCGCAATCAGCCCCAGCATTTT. Translating it yields CASSLGPVRNQPQHF.